This T cell receptor (beta chain) was retrieved from a study of shared clonotypes between healthy human individuals. Study findings and constraints: Tissues were not sampled, only blood, and their repertoires likely differ. Memory subsets generally showed lower estimated richness than naive subsets.

CD4+ cell separation produced CD45RA+ naive and CD45RA-negative memory subsets. Comments on this clone: Its antigen is unknown.

The CDR3 loop spans 14 amino acids. V lost 2 bases, J lost 5 bases, and 13 bases lay in between. Germline V lookup: CDR1 SGHRS, CDR2 YFSETQ. A deep-level run was used for the assay. Data came from immunoSEQ multiplex PCR; TCRdb stores just in-frame clones and leaves some out. The top ten hold around 1.4% of the sample, which has roughly 1 million clones, under 80% seen once. This clonotype was sampled from a young man in good health. The rearrangement uses TRBV5-1 and TRBJ1-2; no reliable D call. Sequencing was performed on memory CD4+ T cells sorted from blood. Subset defined: CD45RA-negative fraction. The CDR3 region is CASSFNGNDYGYTF. The CDR3 DNA sequence: TGCGCCAGCAGCTTCAATGGGAACGATTATGGCTACACCTTC. The variable domain in full, with the rest retrieved from reference TRBV5-1 and TRBJ1-2, is KAGVTQTPRYLIKTRGQQVTLSCSPISGHRSVSWYQQTPGQGLQFLFEYFSETQRNKGNFPGRFSGRQFSNSRSEMNVSTLELGDSALYLCASSFNGNDYGYTFGSGTRLTVV.